In this sample, the clone carrying this T cell receptor beta chain turned up many times. Its specificity is not known. The data were taken from a study of post-analysis software for immune sequencing data. About the research overall: Relapsing-remitting, secondary progressive and progressive-relapsing multiple sclerosis courses were included. Regarding the study as a whole: Significantly lower normalized Chao1 diversity was seen in multiple sclerosis patients than in controls. Controls had lower frequencies than patients of 4 or 5 TRBV segments, which included TRBV5-6, TRBV5-1 and TRBV20-1.

V was shortened by 3 bases and J by 5 bases, with 19 bases between the two germline ends. This CDR3 is 16 amino acids long. Germline CDR1 reads MGHDK; CDR2 reads SYGVNS. Every TCR beta cDNA library bore unique molecular identifiers. TCRdb fed the PCR reads into MiXCR, producing one record per CDR3 protein. The data hold around 260,000 distinct CDR3 sequences, with roughly a third observed a single time. The chain carries TRBV25-1 and TRBJ2-5; D may be TRBD1 (6 bases). The sample taken for sequencing was blood. The source of this sequence is a girl under 18 with multiple sclerosis. For the CDR3, the DNA is TGTGCCAGCAGTGATCTTACAGGGCCCTCGGGGGAGACCCAGTACTTC. This translates into CASSDLTGPSGETQYF.